This TCR beta chain derives from a study of blood T cell repertoires in COVID-19 (dated by TCRdb to 2019 to 2021). A note on the overall study: Samples from collaborators originated in the United States, Italy and Spain and spanned both the acute and convalescent phases of COVID-19. The material from the prospective study consisted of cDNA or gDNA derived from T cells, B-cell-depleted T cells, or PBMCs. Deeply sampled blood TCRbeta repertoires from subjects exposed to, actively infected with, or recovered from COVID-19 were included in the dataset. The repertoires were released in a freely available public database meant as a resource for research on the immune response to SARS-CoV-2. The samples were drawn from two sources: the first 160 participants of the ongoing ImmuneRACE study, and approximately 1,300 subjects contributed by 6 global collaborators. The sample metadata nearly always contained a de-identified subject ID, COVID-19 status, age in years and sex. Where available, HLA class I and class II types were taken from metadata supplied by the sample provider and were not determined by assay-based typing. Here is what the overall study found, with its caveats: The quantity of clinical and demographic metadata differed by source and by participant and was supplied without curation.

The immunoSEQ Assay, a bias-controlled multiplex PCR, was used to amplify TCRbeta CDR3 regions from genomic DNA. The original pipeline was this. Within the assay, amplification of reference gene primers was used to estimate how many nucleated cells each sample contained. Sequence reads were collapsed and filtered to measure the absolute abundance of every unique TCRbeta CDR3 rearrangement. Productive Simpson clonality was computed per sample as the square root of Simpson's diversity index over productive rearrangements. Held by TCRdb, this immuneACCESS table contains in-frame sequences only and omits some clones. Under half of the omission traces to an unresolved V gene where checked; the cause of the rest is unknown. V and J calls and clone size are as listed in that table; D and trimming were resolved from the DNA. The sample records approximately 150,000 clones, 80% to 90% of which are singletons. The leading ten clones occupy 2% to 3% of the sample.

CDR1 is given as MNHEY and CDR2 as SVGEGT, both from the germline V gene. CDR3 length: 14 amino acids, cysteine to phenylalanine. Just CDR3 DNA is preserved here, 42 bases in frame from base 1. Between the V and J ends, shortened by 8 bases and 0 bases respectively, the junction contains 13 bases. Worth noting for this clone: Its target antigen remains unknown. Per-base qualities were not stored, and no clone one base away is much larger.

In the prospective study, participants were about 18 to 95 years old, resided in 24 geographic areas of the United States, and were enrolled through a virtual design. To assign participants to cohorts, the prospective study relied on clinical history that participants themselves reported in a screening survey and a study questionnaire. Mobile phlebotomists in the prospective study collected whole blood, serum and a nasopharyngeal or oropharyngeal swab from every participant. Prospective study participants could optionally give additional blood draws and questionnaires over an approximately two-month period. Before DNA extraction, prospective study blood samples were shipped either frozen or at room temperature.

Sequencing was carried out using PBMCs or T cells enriched from blood (not recorded which). This TCR derives from a man aged 35-49 years with acute COVID-19. Recombination linked TRBV6-2 or TRBV6-3 to TRBJ1-1, and the D gene may be TRBD1, 5 bases matching. The CDR3 in this case is CASGPGHLNTEAFF. The DNA sequence is given as TGTGCCAGCGGCCCCGGACACCTGAACACTGAAGCTTTCTTT.